This paragraph reports one T cell receptor beta chain. Antigen: not known. Trimming shortened V by 7 bases and J by 2 bases, and 7 bases separated the two germline ends. The CDR3 loop spans 12 amino acids. CDR1 SGHTA and CDR2 FQGNSA come from the germline V gene. It was after approximately 11 days of culture that CD4+ T cells were isolated. The method was immunoSEQ multiplex PCR; TCRdb's version includes in-frame clones alone and lacks a portion of them. The table lists about 66,000 clones, 72% of them singletons, with under 30% in the top ten. The data are from a study of vaccination effects on CD4 cells after COVID-19. About the research overall: The two convalescent patients provided samples 16 days and one week before vaccination.

This chain uses TRBV7-2 with TRBJ2-3, with D hard to call. Sequencing was performed on CD4+ T cells from PBMCs cultured without peptide, taken before COVID-19 vaccination. This sequence originates from a human donor who had a prior SARS-CoV-2 infection. The CDR3 bases are TGTGCCAGCACCCCTGACACAGATACGCAGTATTTT. Translated, it gives CASTPDTDTQYF.